The T cell receptor beta chain under discussion was sequenced for a study of blood T cell repertoires in COVID-19. The junction had 4 bases not matched to a gene; V was cut back by 2 bases and J by 10 bases. Germline CDR1 SGHRS, CDR2 YFSETQ. The CDR3 is 14 residues long. This table comes from immunoSEQ multiplex PCR, and its TCRdb copy is limited to in-frame clones, with some not included. The table has 90,000 or so clones, 90% seen once. This sequence originates from a woman of 80 years or more with active or convalescent COVID-19. The genes are TRBV5-1 and TRBJ2-6; TRBD1 aligns across 9 bases. Specimen: peripheral blood. DNA of the CDR3: TGCGCCAGCAGCTTTGAAGGGACAGGGAACGTCCTGACTTTC. This codes for CASSFEGTGNVLTF.